The subject of this entry is one TCR beta chain. The antigen is unknown. PCR used 60 Vbeta primers and 13 Jbeta primers. The data were produced by immunoSEQ multiplex PCR, yet TCRdb's version contains in-frame clones alone and is incomplete. Of under 55,000 clones detected, 73% appear once; the ten largest clones hold approximately 2.7%. This sample was included in a study of cytomegalovirus exposure and HLA in healthy donors. Across the study: Drawn from HLA-typed donors, about 85 million unique TCRs were held in an early data release.

Whole-study findings and limits: Generally TCR sequences proved uncommon, though certain public TCRs appeared in numerous donors.

Germline lookup yields CDR1 SGDLS and CDR2 YYNGEE. The J segment lost 7 bases and the V segment lost 4 bases, leaving 4 bases of the junction unmatched. The CDR3 covers 13 residues. The V and J genes are TRBV9 and TRBJ1-2; 10 positions agree with TRBD1. This receptor was taken from a man aged 18-30 years in good health and CMV-seronegative. The specimen sequenced was PBMCs. The CDR3 bases are TGTGCCAGCAGCTTGGGACAGGGGTTTGGCTACACCTTC. Translated: CASSLGQGFGYTF.